This T cell receptor (beta chain) is from a study of blood T cells in healthy people across ages. Study-level results: Diversity was estimated from one million T cells, and these estimates were considered underestimates. Donors of long life had a larger count of naive CD4+ cells and greater diversity than aged donors. Getting older went along with TCR beta diversity per million T cells dropping roughly linearly.

Together with a sample-barcoded 5' primer, a J-beta primer mix was included in a second PCR lasting roughly 6 to 12 cycles. One entry per CDR3 protein, called by TCRdb with MiXCR from the 5' RACE reads. The sample gives roughly 1,500,000 distinct CDR3 sequences, around two fifths of which show up once; 7% to 9% is in the top ten. Germline CDR1 is MNHEY and CDR2 is SVGAGI. CDR3 length: 18 amino acids. With V trimmed by 0 bases and J by 2 bases, 10 bases remained unmatched. This clonotype was seen more than once but under ten times. The target antigen is unknown. Around 10 milliliters was the volume of peripheral blood drawn from each donor.

Sequencing was done on a sample of blood. J is TRBJ2-3 and V is TRBV6-5; TRBD2 matches at 8 bases. This clonotype was obtained from a young woman in good health. In DNA form, the CDR3 reads TGTGCCAGCAGTTACTCGAGTTACAGCGGGAGTTTCACAGATACGCAGTATTTT. Its translation is CASSYSSYSGSFTDTQYF.